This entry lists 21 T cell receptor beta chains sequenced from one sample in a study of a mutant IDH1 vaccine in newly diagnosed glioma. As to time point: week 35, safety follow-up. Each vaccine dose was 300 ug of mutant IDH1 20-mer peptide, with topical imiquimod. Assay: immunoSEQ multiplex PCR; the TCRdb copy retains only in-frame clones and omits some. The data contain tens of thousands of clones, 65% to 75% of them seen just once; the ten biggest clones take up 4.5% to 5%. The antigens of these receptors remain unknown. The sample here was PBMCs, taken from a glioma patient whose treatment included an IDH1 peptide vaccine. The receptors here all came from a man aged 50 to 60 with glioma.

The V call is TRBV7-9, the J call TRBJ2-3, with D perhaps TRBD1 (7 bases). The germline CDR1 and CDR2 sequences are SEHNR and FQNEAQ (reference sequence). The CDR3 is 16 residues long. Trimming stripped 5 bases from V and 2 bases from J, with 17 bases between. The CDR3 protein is CASSTHRGGATDTQYF. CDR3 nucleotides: TGTGCCAGCAGCACCCACAGGGGAGGCGCCACAGATACGCAGTATTTT.

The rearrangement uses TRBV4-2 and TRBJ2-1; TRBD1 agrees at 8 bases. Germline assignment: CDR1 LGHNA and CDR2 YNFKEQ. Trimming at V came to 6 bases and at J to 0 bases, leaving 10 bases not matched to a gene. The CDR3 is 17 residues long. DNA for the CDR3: TGTGCCAGCAGGGCGCGGCAGGGGGCGAGCTCCTACAATGAGCAGTTCTTC. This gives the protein CASRARQGASSYNEQFF.

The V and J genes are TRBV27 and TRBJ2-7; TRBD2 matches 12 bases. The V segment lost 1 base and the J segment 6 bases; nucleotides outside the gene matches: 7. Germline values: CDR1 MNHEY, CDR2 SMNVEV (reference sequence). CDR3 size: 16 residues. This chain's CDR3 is CASSLFRLAGGPEQYF. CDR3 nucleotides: TGTGCCAGCAGTTTATTTAGGCTAGCGGGGGGGCCCGAGCAGTACTTC.

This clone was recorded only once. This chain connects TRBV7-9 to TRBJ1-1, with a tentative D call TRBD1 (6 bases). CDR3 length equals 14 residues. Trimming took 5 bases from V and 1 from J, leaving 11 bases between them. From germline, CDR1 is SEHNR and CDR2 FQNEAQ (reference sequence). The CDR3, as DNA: TGTGCCAGCAGCCAGGGGCGGGAGAACACTGAAGCTTTCTTT. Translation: CASSQGRENTEAFF. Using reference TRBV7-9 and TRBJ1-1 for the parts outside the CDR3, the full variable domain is DTGVSQNPRHKITKRGQNVTFRCDPISEHNRLYWYRQTLGQGPEFLTYFQNEAQLEKSRLLSDRFSAERPKGSFSTLEIQRTEQGDSAMYLCASSQGRENTEAFFGQGTRLTVV.

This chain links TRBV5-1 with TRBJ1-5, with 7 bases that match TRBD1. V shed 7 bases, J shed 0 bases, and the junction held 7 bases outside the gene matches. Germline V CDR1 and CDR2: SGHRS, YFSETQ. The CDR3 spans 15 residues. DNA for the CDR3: TGCGCCAGCTCGGAACAGGGGCATAGCAATCAGCCCCAGCATTTT. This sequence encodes CASSEQGHSNQPQHF.

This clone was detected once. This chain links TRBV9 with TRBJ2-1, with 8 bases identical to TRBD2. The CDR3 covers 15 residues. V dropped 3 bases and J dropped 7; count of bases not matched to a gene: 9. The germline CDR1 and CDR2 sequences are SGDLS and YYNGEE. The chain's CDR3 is CASSAPGGGWNEQFF. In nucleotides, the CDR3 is TGTGCCAGCAGCGCCCCCGGGGGGGGGTGGAATGAGCAGTTCTTC.

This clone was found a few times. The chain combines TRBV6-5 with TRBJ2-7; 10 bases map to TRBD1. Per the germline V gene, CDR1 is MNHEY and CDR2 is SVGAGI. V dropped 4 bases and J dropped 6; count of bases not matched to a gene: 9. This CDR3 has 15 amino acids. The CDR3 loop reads CASSSSGTGALEQYF. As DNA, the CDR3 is TGTGCCAGCAGTTCATCCGGGACAGGGGCGCTCGAGCAGTACTTC.

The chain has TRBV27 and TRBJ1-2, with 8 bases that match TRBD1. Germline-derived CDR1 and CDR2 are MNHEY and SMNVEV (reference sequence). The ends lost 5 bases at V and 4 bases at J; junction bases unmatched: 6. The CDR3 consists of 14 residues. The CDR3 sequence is CASSPWDRTYGYTF. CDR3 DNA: TGTGCCAGCAGTCCTTGGGACAGGACCTATGGCTACACCTTC.

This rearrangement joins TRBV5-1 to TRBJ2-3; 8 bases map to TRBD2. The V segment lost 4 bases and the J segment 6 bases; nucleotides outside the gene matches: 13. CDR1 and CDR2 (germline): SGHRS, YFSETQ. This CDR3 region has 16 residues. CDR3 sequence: CASSMGLGKGLDTQYF. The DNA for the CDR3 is TGCGCCAGCAGCATGGGACTAGGAAAGGGGCTGGATACGCAGTATTTT.

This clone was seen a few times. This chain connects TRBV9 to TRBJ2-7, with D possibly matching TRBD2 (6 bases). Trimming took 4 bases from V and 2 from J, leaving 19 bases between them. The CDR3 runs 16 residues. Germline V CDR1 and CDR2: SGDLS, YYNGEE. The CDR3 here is CASSPSGRGLTYEQYF. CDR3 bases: TGTGCCAGCAGCCCCAGCGGGCGGGGCTTGACCTACGAGCAGTACTTC.

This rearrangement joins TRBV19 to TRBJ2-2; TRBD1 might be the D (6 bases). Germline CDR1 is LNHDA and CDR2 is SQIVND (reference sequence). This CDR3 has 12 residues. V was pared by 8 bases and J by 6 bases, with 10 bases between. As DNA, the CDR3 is TGTGCCAGTCAAACAGGGCCCGGGGAGCTGTTTTTT. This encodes CASQTGPGELFF.

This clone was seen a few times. Here the CDR3 DNA reads TGTGCCAGCAGCTTACTGCAGGGTGATCAGCCCCAGCATTTT. Protein: CASSLLQGDQPQHF. V and J are TRBV11-2 and TRBJ1-5; TRBD1 might be the D (5 bases). The CDR3 runs 14 residues. Trimming left V 2 bases short and J 5 bases short, with 10 bases between. Germline V gene lookup returns CDR1 SGHAT and CDR2 FQNNGV.

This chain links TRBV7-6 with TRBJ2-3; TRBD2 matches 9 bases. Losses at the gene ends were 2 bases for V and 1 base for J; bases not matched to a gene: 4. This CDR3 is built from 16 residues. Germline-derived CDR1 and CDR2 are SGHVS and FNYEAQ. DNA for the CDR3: TGTGCCAGCAGCTTATCTAGCGGGGTGGGCACAGATACGCAGTATTTT. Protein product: CASSLSSGVGTDTQYF.

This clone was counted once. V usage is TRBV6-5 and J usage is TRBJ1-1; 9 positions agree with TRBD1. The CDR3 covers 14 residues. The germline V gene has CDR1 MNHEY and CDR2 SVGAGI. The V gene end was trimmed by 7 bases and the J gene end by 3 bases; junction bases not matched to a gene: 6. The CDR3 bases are TGTGCCAGCATGGGGACAGGGTTTCACACTGAAGCTTTCTTT. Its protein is CASMGTGFHTEAFF.

The CDR3 is CASREGGVGEQYF. The CDR3 DNA reads TGTGCCAGCCGGGAGGGGGGTGTGGGCGAGCAGTACTTC. The rearrangement uses TRBV2 and TRBJ2-7; 8 positions agree with TRBD2. J was trimmed by 6 bases and V by 8 bases; bases with no gene match: 9. This CDR3 has 13 amino acids. Germline V gives CDR1 SNHLY, CDR2 FYNNEI.

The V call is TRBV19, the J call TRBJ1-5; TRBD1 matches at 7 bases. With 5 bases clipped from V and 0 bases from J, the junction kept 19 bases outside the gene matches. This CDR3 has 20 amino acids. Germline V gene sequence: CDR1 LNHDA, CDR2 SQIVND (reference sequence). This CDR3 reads CASSSKQGDLLAYSNQPQHF. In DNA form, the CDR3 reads TGTGCCAGTAGTTCTAAGCAGGGGGACCTACTCGCCTATAGCAATCAGCCCCAGCATTTT.

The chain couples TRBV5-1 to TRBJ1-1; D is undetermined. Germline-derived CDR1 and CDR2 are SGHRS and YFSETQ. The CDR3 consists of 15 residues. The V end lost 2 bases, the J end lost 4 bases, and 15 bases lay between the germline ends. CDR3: CASSFGSGVGTEAFF. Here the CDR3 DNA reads TGCGCCAGCAGCTTCGGCTCAGGTGTCGGCACTGAAGCTTTCTTT.

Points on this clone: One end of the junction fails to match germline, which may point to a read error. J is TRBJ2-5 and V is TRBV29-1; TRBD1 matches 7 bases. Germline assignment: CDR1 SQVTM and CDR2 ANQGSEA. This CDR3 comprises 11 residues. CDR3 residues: CSGWDRETRYF. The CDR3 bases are TGCAGCGGGTGGGACAGAGAGACCCGGTACTTC.

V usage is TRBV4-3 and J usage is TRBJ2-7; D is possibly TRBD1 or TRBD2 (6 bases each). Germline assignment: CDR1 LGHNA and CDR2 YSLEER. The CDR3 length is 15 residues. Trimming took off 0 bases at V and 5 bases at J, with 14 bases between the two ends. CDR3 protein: CASSQDPGGWDEQYF. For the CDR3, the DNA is TGCGCCAGCAGCCAAGACCCCGGGGGCTGGGACGAGCAGTACTTC.

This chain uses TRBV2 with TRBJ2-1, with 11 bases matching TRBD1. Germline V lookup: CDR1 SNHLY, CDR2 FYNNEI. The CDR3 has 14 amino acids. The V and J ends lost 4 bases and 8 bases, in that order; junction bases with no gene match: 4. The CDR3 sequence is CASSGSGQGDEQFF. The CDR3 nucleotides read TGTGCCAGCAGTGGGTCGGGACAGGGGGATGAGCAGTTCTTC.

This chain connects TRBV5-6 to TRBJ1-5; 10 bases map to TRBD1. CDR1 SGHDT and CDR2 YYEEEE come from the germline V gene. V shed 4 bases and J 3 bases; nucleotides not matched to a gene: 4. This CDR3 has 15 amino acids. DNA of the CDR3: TGTGCCAGCAGCGCAGACAGGGGGCTCAATCAGCCCCAGCATTTT. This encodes CASSADRGLNQPQHF.